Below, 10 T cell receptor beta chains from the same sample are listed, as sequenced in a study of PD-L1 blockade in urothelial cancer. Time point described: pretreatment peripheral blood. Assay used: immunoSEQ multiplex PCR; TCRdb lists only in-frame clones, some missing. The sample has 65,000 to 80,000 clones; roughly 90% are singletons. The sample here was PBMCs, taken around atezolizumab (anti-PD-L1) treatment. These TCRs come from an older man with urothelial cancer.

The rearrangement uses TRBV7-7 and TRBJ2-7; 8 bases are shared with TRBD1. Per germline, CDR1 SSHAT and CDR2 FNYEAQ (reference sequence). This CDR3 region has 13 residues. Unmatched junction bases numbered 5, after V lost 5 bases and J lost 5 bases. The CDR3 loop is CASSPLQGDEQYF. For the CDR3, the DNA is TGTGCCAGCAGCCCCCTACAGGGGGACGAGCAGTACTTC.

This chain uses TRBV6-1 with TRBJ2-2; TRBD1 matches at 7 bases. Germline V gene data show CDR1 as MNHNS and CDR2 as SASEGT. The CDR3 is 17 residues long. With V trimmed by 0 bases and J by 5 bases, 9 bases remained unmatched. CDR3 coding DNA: TGTGCCAGCAGTGAAGCGAGGGGGCAGGGTTGGACCGGGGAGCTGTTTTTT. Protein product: CASSEARGQGWTGELFF.

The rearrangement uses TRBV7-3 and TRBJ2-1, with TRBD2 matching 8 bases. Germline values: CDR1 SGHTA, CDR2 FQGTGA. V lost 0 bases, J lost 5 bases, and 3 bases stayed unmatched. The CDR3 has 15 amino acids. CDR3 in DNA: TGTGCCAGCAGCTTAACCCCCGGGAGGGACAATGAGCAGTTCTTC. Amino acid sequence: CASSLTPGRDNEQFF.

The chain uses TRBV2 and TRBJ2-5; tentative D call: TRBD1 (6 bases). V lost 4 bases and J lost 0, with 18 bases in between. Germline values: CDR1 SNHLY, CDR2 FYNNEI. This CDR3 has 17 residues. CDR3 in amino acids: CASSVRTDEVYQETQYF. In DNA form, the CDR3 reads TGTGCCAGCAGTGTGCGGACAGATGAGGTGTACCAAGAGACCCAGTACTTC. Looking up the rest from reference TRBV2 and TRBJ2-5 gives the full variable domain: EPEVTQTPSHQVTQMGQEVILRCVPISNHLYFYWYRQILGQKVEFLVSFYNNEISEKSEIFDDQFSVERPDGSNFTLKIRSTKLEDSAMYFCASSVRTDEVYQETQYFGPGTRLLVL.

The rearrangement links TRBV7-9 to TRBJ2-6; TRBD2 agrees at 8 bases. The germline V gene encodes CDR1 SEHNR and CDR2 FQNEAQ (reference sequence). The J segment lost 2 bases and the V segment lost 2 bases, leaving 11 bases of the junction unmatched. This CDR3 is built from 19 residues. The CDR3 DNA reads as TGTGCCAGCAGCTTACTTTCCGACAGCGGGGGACCTGGGGCCAACGTCCTGACTTTC. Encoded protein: CASSLLSDSGGPGANVLTF. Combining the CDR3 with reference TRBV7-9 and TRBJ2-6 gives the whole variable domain DTGVSQNPRHKITKRGQNVTFRCDPISEHNRLYWYRQTLGQGPEFLTYFQNEAQLEKSRLLSDRFSAERPKGSFSTLEIQRTEQGDSAMYLCASSLLSDSGGPGANVLTFGAGSRLTVL.

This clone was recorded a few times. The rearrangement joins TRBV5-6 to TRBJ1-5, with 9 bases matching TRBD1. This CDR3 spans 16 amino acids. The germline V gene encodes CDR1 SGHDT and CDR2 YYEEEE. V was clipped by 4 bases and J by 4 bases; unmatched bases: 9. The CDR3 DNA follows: TGTGCCAGCAGCGCGGGATGGGACAGGGAGAATCAGCCCCAGCATTTT. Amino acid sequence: CASSAGWDRENQPQHF.

The CDR3 region has the DNA TGCGCCAGCAGTGAGTCAATCCGGACACAGCAGTACTTC. Residues: CASSESIRTQQYF. The chain combines TRBV10-1 with TRBJ2-7, with D maybe TRBD1 (5 bases). In germline, CDR1 is WNHNN, CDR2 SYGVQD (reference sequence). The CDR3 consists of 13 residues. Trimming removed 0 bases from V and 8 bases from J, with 11 bases in between.

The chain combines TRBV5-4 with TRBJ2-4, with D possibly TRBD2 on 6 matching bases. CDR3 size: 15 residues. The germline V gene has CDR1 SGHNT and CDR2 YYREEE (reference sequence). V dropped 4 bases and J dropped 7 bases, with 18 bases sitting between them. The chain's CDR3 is CASSGGSGAPNIQYF. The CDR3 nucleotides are TGTGCCAGCAGCGGGGGGTCAGGAGCCCCCAACATTCAGTACTTC.

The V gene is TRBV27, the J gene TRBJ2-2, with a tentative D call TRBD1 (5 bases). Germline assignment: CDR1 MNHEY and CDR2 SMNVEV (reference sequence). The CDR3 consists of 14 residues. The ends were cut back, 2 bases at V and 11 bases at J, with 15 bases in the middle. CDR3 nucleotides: TGTGCCAGCAGTTTAAGGAGAGACAGCCTTGAGCTGTTTTTT. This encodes CASSLRRDSLELFF.

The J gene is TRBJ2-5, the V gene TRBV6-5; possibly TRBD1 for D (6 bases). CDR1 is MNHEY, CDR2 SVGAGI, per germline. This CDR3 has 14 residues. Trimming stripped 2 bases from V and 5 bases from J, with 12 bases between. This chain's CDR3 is CASSYGQGWETQYF. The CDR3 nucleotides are TGTGCCAGCAGTTACGGGCAGGGGTGGGAGACCCAGTACTTC.